The next 7 T cell receptor beta chains were all read from a single sample in a study of vaccination effects on CD4 cells after COVID-19. These receptors have no known antigen. Measured with immunoSEQ multiplex PCR; TCRdb has only the in-frame clones, and not every one. The sample yields roughly 30,000 clones, approximately 70% seen once. Expansion with viral peptide pools was applied to antigen-specific CD4+ T cells by the ViraFEST assay prior to sequencing. CD4+ T cells were isolated after 10 days of culture. The person had a PCR-confirmed SARS-CoV-2 infection during March to December 2020. The material sequenced was CD4+ T cells from PBMCs cultured with a peptide pool, taken before COVID-19 vaccination. The receptors were sampled from a human donor who had a prior SARS-CoV-2 infection.

This chain joins TRBV18 and TRBJ2-7; 12 bases match TRBD2. The CDR3 extends over 14 amino acids. Germline lookup yields CDR1 KGHSH and CDR2 LQKENI. J gave up 7 bases and V 3 bases, and 4 bases lay outside the gene matches. Here the CDR3 reads CASSPLAGGSEQYF. The CDR3 nucleotides read TGTGCCAGCTCACCTCTAGCGGGGGGGTCTGAGCAGTACTTC.

Only one count was recorded for this clone. In DNA form, the CDR3 reads TGTGCCAGCAGCTCATACCGGGACAGGGGGCTCCATGGCTACACCTTC. Translated, it gives CASSSYRDRGLHGYTF. V and J are TRBV7-2 and TRBJ1-2; 12 bases fit TRBD1. The CDR3 is 16 amino acids. V shed 4 bases and J 6 bases; nucleotides not matched to a gene: 9. CDR1 and CDR2 (germline): SGHTA, FQGNSA.

The rearrangement joins TRBV5-1 to TRBJ2-2; D might be TRBD1 (5 bases). The CDR3 is made up of 17 amino acids. Germline V lookup: CDR1 SGHRS, CDR2 YFSETQ. V was shortened by 1 base and J by 6 bases, with 19 bases between the two germline ends. The CDR3 DNA follows: TGCGCCAGCAGCTTGATTTCAGGGTTCATCAAATCCGGGGAGCTGTTTTTT. Protein product: CASSLISGFIKSGELFF.

This clone has a handful of counts. This chain uses TRBV19 with TRBJ1-3, with 7 bases identical to TRBD1. Trimming took 5 bases from V and 2 from J; bases not matched to a gene: 6. The CDR3 length is 15 residues. Germline V lookup: CDR1 LNHDA, CDR2 SQIVND (reference sequence). The CDR3 DNA reads as TGTGCCAGTAGTGAAACAGGGGTCCCTGGAAACACCATATATTTT. Translating gives CASSETGVPGNTIYF.

V usage is TRBV7-3 and J usage is TRBJ2-2, with 11 bases matching TRBD2. The V and J ends lost 1 base and 6 bases, in that order; junction bases with no gene match: 1. The CDR3 covers 15 residues. In germline, CDR1 is SGHTA, CDR2 FQGTGA. The CDR3 sequence: CASSLNSGGAGELFF. CDR3 in DNA: TGTGCCAGCAGCTTAAATAGCGGGGGGGCCGGGGAGCTGTTTTTT.

The V and J genes are TRBV5-1 and TRBJ2-3; D unresolved. Between the trimmed V and J ends, which lost 0 bases and 1 base, there was a span of 3 bases. CDR1 and CDR2 (germline): SGHRS, YFSETQ. The CDR3 contains 13 residues. CDR3 bases: TGCGCCAGCAGCTTGGAGGGCACAGATACGCAGTATTTT. Translated: CASSLEGTDTQYF.

This clone appeared a few times. V usage is TRBV28 and J usage is TRBJ1-2; no clear D gene. This CDR3 has 14 amino acids. Trimming removed 2 bases from V and 4 bases from J, with 11 bases in between. Germline values: CDR1 MDHEN, CDR2 SYDVKM. CDR3 nucleotide sequence: TGTGCCAGCAGTTTAGGGCAGCGCGTCTATGGCTACACCTTC. Protein: CASSLGQRVYGYTF.